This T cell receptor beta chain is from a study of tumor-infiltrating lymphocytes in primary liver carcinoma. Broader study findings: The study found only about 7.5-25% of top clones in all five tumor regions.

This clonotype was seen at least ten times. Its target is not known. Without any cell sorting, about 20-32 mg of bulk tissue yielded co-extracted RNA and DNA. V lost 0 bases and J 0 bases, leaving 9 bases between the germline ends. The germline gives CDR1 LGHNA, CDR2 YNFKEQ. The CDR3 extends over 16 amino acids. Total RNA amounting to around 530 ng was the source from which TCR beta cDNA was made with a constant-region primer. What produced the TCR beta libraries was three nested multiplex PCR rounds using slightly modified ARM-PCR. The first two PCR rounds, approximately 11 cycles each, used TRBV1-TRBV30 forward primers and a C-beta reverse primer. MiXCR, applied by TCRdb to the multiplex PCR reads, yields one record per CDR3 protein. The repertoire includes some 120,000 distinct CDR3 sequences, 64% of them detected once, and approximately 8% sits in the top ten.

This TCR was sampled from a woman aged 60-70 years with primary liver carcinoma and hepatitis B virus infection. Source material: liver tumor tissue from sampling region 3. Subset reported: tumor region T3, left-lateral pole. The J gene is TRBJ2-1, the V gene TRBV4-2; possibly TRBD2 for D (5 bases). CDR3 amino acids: CASSQDISGSYNEQFF. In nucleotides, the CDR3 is TGTGCCAGCAGCCAAGATATAAGCGGCTCCTACAATGAGCAGTTCTTC.